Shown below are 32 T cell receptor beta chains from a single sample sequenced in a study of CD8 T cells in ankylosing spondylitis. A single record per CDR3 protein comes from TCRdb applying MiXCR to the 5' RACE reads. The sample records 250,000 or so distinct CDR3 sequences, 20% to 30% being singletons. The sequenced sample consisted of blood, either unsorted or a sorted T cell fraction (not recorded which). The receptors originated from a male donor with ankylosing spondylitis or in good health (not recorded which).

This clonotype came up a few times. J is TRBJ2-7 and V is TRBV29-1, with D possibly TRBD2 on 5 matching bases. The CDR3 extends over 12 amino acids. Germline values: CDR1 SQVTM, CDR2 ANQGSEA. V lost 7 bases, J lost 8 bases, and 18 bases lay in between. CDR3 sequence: CSAGGQSTQQYF. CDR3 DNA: TGCAGCGCCGGAGGCCAGTCTACGCAGCAGTACTTC.

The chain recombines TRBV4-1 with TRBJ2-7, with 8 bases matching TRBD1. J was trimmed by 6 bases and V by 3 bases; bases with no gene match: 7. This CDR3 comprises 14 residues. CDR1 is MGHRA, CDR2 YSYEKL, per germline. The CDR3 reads CASSQPGTGGEQYF. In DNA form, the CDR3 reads TGCGCCAGCAGCCAGCCCGGAACAGGGGGCGAGCAGTACTTC.

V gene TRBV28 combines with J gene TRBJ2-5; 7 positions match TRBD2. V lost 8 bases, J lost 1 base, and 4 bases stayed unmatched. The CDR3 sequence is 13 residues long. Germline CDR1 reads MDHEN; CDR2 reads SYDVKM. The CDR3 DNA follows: TGTGCCAGCGGGGGAGGGGCCCAAGAGACCCAGTACTTC. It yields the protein CASGGGAQETQYF.

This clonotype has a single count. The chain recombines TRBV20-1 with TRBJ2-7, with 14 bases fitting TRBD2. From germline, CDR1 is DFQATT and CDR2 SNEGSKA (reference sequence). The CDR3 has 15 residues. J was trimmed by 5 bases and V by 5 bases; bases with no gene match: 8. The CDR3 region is CSAGGTSGGKHEQYF. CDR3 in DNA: TGCAGTGCTGGCGGGACTAGCGGGGGCAAACACGAGCAGTACTTC.

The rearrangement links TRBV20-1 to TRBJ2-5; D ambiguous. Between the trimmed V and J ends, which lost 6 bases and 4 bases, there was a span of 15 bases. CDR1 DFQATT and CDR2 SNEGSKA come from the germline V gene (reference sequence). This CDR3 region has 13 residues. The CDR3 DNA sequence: TGCAGTGCGACCGGGCCGACCGGAGAGACCCAGTACTTC. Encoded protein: CSATGPTGETQYF.

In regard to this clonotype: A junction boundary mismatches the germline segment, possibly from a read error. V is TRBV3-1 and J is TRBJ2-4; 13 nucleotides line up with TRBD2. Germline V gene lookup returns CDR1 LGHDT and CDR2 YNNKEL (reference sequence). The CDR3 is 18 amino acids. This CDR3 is CAISPGTSGVLAKNIQYF. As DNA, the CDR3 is TGTGCCATCAGCCCCGGGACTAGCGGGGTCCTAGCCAAAAACATTCAGTACTTC.

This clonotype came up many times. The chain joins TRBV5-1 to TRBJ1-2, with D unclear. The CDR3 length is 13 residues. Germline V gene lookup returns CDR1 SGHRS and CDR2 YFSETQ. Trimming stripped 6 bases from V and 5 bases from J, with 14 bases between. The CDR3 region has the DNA TGCGCCAGCAACCCAGGCCACCTATATGGCTACACCTTC. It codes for CASNPGHLYGYTF.

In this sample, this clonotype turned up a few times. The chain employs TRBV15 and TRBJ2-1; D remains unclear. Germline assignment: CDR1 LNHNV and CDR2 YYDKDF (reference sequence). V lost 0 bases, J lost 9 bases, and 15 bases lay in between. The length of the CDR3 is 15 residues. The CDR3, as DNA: TGTGCCACCAGCAGAGATTGGGTCGGTTCGGGTGAGCAGTTCTTC. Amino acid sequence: CATSRDWVGSGEQFF.

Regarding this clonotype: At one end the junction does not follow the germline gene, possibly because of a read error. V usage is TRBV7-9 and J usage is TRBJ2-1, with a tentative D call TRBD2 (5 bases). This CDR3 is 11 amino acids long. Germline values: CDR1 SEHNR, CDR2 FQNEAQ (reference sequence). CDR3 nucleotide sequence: TGTGCCAGCAGCGGTTCCCCGGGGATCTGGTTC. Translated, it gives CASSGSPGIWF.

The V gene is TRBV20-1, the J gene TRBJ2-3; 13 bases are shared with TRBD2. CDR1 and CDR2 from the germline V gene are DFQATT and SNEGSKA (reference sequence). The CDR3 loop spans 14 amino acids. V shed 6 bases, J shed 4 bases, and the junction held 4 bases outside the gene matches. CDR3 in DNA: TGCAGTGCGGGGACTAGCGGGGTTGCAGATACGCAGTATTTT. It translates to CSAGTSGVADTQYF.

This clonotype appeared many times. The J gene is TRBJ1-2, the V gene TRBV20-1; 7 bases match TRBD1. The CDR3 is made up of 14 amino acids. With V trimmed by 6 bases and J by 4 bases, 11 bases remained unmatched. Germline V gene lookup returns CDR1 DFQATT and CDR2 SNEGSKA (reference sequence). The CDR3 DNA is TGCAGTGCCCTGACAGGGTTCGAGAGCTATGGCTACACCTTC. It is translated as CSALTGFESYGYTF.

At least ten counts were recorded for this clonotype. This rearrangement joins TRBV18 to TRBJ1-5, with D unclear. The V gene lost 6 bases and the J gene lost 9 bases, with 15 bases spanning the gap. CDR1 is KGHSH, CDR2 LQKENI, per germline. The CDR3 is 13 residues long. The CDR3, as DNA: TGTGCCAGCTCCTTAGCAGTGGATAGGCCCCAGCATTTT. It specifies CASSLAVDRPQHF. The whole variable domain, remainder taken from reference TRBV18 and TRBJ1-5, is NAGVMQNPRHLVRRRGQEARLRCSPMKGHSHVYWYRQLPEEGLKFMVYLQKENIIDESGMPKERFSAEFPKEGPSILRIQQVVRGDSAAYFCASSLAVDRPQHFGDGTRLSIL.

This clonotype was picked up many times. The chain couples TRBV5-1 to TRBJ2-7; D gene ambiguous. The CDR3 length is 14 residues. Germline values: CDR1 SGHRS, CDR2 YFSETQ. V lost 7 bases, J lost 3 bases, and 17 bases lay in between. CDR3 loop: CASAPVLGFYEQYF. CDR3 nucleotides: TGCGCCAGCGCACCAGTCCTGGGGTTCTACGAGCAGTACTTC.

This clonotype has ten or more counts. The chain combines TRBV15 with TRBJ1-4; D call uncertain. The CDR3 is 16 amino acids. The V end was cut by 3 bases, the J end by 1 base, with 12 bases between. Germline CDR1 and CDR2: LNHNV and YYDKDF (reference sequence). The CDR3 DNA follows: TGTGCCACCAGCAGGGGTTTTGGAATAACTAATGAAAAACTGTTTTTT. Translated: CATSRGFGITNEKLFF.

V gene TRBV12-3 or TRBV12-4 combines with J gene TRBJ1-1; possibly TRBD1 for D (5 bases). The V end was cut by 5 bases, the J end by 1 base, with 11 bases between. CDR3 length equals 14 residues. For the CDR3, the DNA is TGTGCCAGCAGTCCTCGGACAAGGAACACTGAAGCTTTCTTT. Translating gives CASSPRTRNTEAFF.

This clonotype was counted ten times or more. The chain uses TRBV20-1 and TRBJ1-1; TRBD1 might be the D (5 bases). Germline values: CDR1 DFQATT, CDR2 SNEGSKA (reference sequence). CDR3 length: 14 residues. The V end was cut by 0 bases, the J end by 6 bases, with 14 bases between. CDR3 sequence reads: CSARDWRDVPEAFF. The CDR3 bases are TGCAGTGCTAGAGATTGGAGGGACGTACCTGAAGCTTTCTTT.

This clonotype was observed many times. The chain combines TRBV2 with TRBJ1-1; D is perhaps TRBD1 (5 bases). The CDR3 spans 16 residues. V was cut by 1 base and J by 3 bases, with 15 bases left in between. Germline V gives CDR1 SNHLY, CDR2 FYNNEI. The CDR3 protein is CASSEDRRPGYTEAFF. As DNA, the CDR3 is TGTGCCAGCAGTGAAGACAGGAGGCCAGGGTACACTGAAGCTTTCTTT.

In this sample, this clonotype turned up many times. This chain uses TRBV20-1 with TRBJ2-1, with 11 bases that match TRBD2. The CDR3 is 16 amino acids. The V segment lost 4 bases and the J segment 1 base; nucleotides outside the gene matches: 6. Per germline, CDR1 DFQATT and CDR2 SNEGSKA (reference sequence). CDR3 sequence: CSAKTSGGKSYNEQFF. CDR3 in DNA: TGCAGTGCTAAAACTAGCGGGGGTAAATCCTACAATGAGCAGTTCTTC.

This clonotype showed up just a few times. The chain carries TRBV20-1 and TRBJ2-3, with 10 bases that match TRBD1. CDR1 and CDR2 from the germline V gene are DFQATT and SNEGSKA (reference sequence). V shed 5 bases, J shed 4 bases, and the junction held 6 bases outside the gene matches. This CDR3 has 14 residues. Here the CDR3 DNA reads TGCAGTGCTCGACAGGGGGCGATGTCAGATACGCAGTATTTT. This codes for CSARQGAMSDTQYF.

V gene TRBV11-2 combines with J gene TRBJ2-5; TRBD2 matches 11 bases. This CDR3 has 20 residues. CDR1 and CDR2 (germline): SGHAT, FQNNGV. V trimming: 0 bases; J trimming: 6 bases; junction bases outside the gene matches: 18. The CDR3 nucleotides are TGTGCCAGCAGCTTAGAGGGGTCGGGGCTAGCGGGGGGCCGCGGGAAGACCCAGTACTTC. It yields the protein CASSLEGSGLAGGRGKTQYF.

Here the CDR3 reads CASSLLLSPDTQYF. CDR3 DNA: TGTGCCAGCAGCTTGTTACTTTCTCCAGATACGCAGTATTTT. The genes are TRBV7-2 and TRBJ2-3; D is uncertain. This CDR3 contains 14 residues. Germline CDR1 is SGHTA and CDR2 is FQGNSA. Trimming stripped 3 bases from V and 4 bases from J, with 11 bases between.

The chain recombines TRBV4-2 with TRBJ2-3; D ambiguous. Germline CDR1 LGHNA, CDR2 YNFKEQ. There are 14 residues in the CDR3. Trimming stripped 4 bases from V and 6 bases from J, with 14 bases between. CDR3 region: CASSLPRSGDTQYF. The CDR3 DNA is TGTGCCAGCAGCCTCCCCCGGTCCGGGGATACGCAGTATTTT.

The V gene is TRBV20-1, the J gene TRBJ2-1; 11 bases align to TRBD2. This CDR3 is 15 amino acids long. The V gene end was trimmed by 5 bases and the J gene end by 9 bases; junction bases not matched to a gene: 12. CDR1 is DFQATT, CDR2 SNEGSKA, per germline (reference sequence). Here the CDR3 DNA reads TGCAGTGCTTGGATGAGACTAGCGGGGCGAGGTGAGCAGTTCTTC. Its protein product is CSAWMRLAGRGEQFF.

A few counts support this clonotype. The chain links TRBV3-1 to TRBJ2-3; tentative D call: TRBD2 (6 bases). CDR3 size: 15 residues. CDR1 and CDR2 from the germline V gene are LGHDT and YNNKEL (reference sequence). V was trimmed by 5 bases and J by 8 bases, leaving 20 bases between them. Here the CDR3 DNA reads TGTGCCAGCAGCGTAAGGGCAGGAGGGAAGAGTACGCAGTATTTT. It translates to CASSVRAGGKSTQYF.

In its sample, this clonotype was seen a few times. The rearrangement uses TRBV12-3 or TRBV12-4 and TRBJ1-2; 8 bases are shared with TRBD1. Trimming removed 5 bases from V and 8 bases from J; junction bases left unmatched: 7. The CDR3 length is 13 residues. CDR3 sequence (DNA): TGTGCCAGCAGTATGTTGACAGGGGACGGCTACACCTTC. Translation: CASSMLTGDGYTF.

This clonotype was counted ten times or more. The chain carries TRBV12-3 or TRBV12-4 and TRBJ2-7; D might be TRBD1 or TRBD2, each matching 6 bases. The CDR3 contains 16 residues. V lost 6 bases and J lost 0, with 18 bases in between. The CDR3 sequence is CASSPPRGGFSYEQYF. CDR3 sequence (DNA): TGTGCCAGCAGCCCACCCCGAGGGGGGTTCTCCTACGAGCAGTACTTC.

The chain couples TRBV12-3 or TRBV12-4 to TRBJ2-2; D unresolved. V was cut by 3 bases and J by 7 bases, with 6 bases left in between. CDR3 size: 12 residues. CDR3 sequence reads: CASSFSGGELFF. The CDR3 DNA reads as TGTGCCAGCAGTTTCAGTGGCGGGGAGCTGTTTTTT.

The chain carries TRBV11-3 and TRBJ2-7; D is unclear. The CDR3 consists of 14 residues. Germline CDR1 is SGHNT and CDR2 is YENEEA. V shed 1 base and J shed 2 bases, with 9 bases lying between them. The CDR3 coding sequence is TGTGCCAGCAGCTTAGGGCAGGTTCCCTACGAGCAGTACTTC. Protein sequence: CASSLGQVPYEQYF.

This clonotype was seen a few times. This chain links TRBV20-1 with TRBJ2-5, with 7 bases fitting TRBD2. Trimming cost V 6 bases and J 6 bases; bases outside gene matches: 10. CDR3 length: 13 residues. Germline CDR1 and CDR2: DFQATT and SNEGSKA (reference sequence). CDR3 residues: CSAPPTSSQTQYF. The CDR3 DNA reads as TGCAGTGCCCCCCCGACTAGCTCCCAGACCCAGTACTTC.

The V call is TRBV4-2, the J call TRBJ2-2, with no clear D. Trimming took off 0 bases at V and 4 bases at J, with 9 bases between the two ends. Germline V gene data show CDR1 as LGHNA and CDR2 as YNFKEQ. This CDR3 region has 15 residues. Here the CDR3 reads CASSQEVAGTGELFF. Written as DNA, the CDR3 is TGTGCCAGCAGCCAAGAGGTAGCAGGCACCGGGGAGCTGTTTTTT.

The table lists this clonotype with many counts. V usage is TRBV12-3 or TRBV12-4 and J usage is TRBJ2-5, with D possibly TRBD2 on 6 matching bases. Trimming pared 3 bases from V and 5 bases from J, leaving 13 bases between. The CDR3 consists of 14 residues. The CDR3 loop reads CASSLWGVAETQYF. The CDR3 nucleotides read TGTGCCAGCAGTTTGTGGGGGGTAGCGGAGACCCAGTACTTC.

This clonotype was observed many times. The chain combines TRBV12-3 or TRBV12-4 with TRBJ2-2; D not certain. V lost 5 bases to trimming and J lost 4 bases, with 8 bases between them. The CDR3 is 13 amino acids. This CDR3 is CASSPLGTGELFF. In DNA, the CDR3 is TGTGCCAGCAGTCCGCTGGGCACCGGGGAGCTGTTTTTT.